This T cell receptor (beta chain) was retrieved from a study of blood T cell repertoires in COVID-19. Comment on this clone: Other DNA sequences of this sample code for an identical CDR3.

In the original analysis: Reference gene primer amplification in the assay estimated nucleated cell counts. Assay: immunoSEQ multiplex PCR; the TCRdb copy retains only in-frame clones and omits some. The V and J calls and clone size were taken over from that table, and D and trimming were inferred from the DNA. The sample has around 300,000 clones; 80% to 90% are singletons. Germline values: CDR1 SGHAT, CDR2 FQNNGV. The CDR3 spans 13 residues. J gave up 4 bases and V 3 bases, and 2 bases lay outside the gene matches. The sequence was collected from a woman in her 70s with acute or convalescent COVID-19. J is TRBJ2-5 and V is TRBV11-2, with 7 bases lining up with TRBD2. Sequenced material: peripheral blood. The CDR3 sequence is CASSLGGRETQYF. CDR3 nucleotides: TGTGCCAGCAGCTTGGGGGGGAGAGAGACCCAGTACTTC.